The source of this TCR beta chain is a study of blood T cells in healthy people across ages. The V segment lost 3 bases and the J segment 1 base; nucleotides outside the gene matches: 6. Germline CDR1 DFQATT, CDR2 SNEGSKA (reference sequence). The CDR3 sequence is 15 residues long. This clonotype was seen more than once but under ten times. PCR was performed a second time for about 7 to 12 cycles using a sample-barcoded 5' primer and a J-beta primer mix. TCRdb reprocessed the 5' RACE reads with MiXCR, giving one entry per CDR3 protein. This sample has around 500,000 distinct CDR3 sequences, with about a quarter found just once. Separately, the same data were catalogued under a study of T cells of mothers and their children. Per that paper: Second-PCR primer M1S introduced sample barcodes and 2-4 random nucleotides.

The source is a boy between 2 and 15 years old in good health. The chain couples TRBV20-1 to TRBJ2-3; 8 bases map to TRBD2. Sequences were obtained from blood. The CDR3, as DNA: TGCAGTGCTAGTGAGCGGGAGAGTGGCACAGATACGCAGTATTTT. Amino acid sequence: CSASERESGTDTQYF.